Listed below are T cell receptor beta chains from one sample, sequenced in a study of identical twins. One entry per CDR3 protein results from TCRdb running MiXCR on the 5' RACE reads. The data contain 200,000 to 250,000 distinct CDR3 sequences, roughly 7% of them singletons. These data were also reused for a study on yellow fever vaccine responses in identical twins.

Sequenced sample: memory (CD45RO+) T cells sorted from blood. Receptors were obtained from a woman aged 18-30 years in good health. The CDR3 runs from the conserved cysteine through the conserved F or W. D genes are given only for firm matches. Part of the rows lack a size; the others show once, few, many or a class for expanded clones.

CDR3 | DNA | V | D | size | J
CASSYSRYEQYF | TGTGCCAGCAGTTATAGCCGCTACGAGCAGTACTTC | TRBV2 | - | - | TRBJ2-7
CASRLLPSGSSYNEQFF | TGTGCCAGCAGGCTGCTGCCTAGCGGAAGCTCCTACAATGAGCAGTTCTTC | TRBV28 | TRBD2 | many | TRBJ2-1
CASSLVTSGADQETQYF | TGTGCCAGCAGCTTAGTGACTAGCGGGGCAGACCAAGAGACCCAGTACTTC | TRBV7-8 | TRBD2 | - | TRBJ2-5
CASSFLAGTNTDTQYF | TGTGCCAGCAGTTTTCTCGCCGGGACAAACACAGATACGCAGTATTTT | TRBV28 | - | few | TRBJ2-3
CASSEAGGHNQPQHF | TGTGCCAGCAGTGAAGCGGGGGGTCACAATCAGCCCCAGCATTTT | TRBV2 | - | - | TRBJ1-5
CSARSGDREYEQYF | TGCAGTGCTAGATCGGGGGACAGGGAATACGAGCAGTACTTC | TRBV20-1 | TRBD1 | many | TRBJ2-7
CASSTRSWSYNEQFF | TGTGCCAGCAGCACTAGGAGTTGGTCCTACAATGAGCAGTTCTTC | TRBV3-1 | - | - | TRBJ2-1
CASSVGATGYEQYF | TGTGCCAGCAGCGTAGGCGCCACCGGCTACGAGCAGTACTTC | TRBV9 | - | - | TRBJ2-7
CSAKAGGPLTGELFF | TGCAGTGCTAAAGCGGGAGGGCCGTTGACCGGGGAGCTGTTTTTT | TRBV20-1 | TRBD2 | - | TRBJ2-2
CASSAQGGNEKLFF | TGTGCCAGCAGTGCACAGGGGGGGAATGAAAAACTGTTTTTT | TRBV25-1 | TRBD1 | few | TRBJ1-4
CASSSPRTRNFYNEQFF | TGTGCCAGCAGTTCCCCCAGGACTAGAAATTTTTACAATGAGCAGTTCTTC | TRBV12-3/TRBV12-4 | TRBD2 | many | TRBJ2-1
CASSLGGTSGFNEQFF | TGCGCCAGCAGCTTGGGGGGGACTAGCGGATTCAATGAGCAGTTCTTC | TRBV5-1 | TRBD2 | - | TRBJ2-1
CASSLEGHENSPLHF | TGCGCCAGCAGCTTGGAGGGACACGAGAATTCACCCCTCCACTTT | TRBV5-1 | - | many | TRBJ1-6
CASSVGVQNYGYTF | TGTGCCAGCAGCGTAGGGGTCCAAAACTATGGCTACACCTTC | TRBV28 | - | few | TRBJ1-2
CASSPLGASQYF | TGTGCCAGCAGCCCGCTAGGGGCTTCCCAGTACTTC | TRBV27 | - | - | TRBJ2-5
CASSQAVGQGAEGNTEAFF | TGCGCCAGCAGCCAAGCGGTCGGACAGGGGGCAGAGGGGAACACTGAAGCTTTCTTT | TRBV4-1 | TRBD1 | many | TRBJ1-1
CASSTGLAGGYRAGELFF | TGTGCCAGCAGCACGGGACTAGCGGGGGGCTATAGGGCCGGGGAGCTGTTTTTT | TRBV11-2 | TRBD2 | - | TRBJ2-2
CSAPPSDRSLGRKNTDTQYF | TGCAGTGCTCCCCCTTCCGACAGGTCTCTCGGGAGGAAGAACACAGATACGCAGTATTTT | TRBV20-1 | - | few | TRBJ2-3
CASREGEVSNQPQHF | TGTGCCAGCAGGGAAGGGGAGGTTAGCAATCAGCCCCAGCATTTT | TRBV6-1 | - | many | TRBJ1-5
CASSSYRGPRVQTQYF | TGTGCCAGCAGCTCCTACAGGGGGCCTAGAGTTCAGACCCAGTACTTC | TRBV7-8 | TRBD1 | many | TRBJ2-5
CASSLAGSQNYGYTF | TGCGCCAGCAGCCTCGCTGGCAGCCAAAACTATGGCTACACCTTC | TRBV5-1 | - | many | TRBJ1-2
CAAWGSNTGELFF | TGTGCTGCCTGGGGGTCGAACACCGGGGAGCTGTTTTTT | TRBV28 | - | - | TRBJ2-2
CSAREVGAGEQFF | TGCAGTGCTAGAGAGGTTGGGGCCGGGGAGCAGTTCTTC | TRBV20-1 | - | many | TRBJ2-1